These 5 T cell receptor beta chains came from one sample sequenced in a study of T cells after yellow fever vaccination. TCRdb recomputed calls from the 5' RACE reads with MiXCR, one row per CDR3 protein. The table has a few hundred thousand distinct CDR3 sequences, around 4.9% seen once; the top ten hold roughly 3.4%. The input for sequencing was CD4+ T cells sorted from PBMCs, taken on the day of the yellow fever booster vaccination. These receptors came from a man aged 18 to 30 who received the YFV17D yellow fever vaccine.

This chain links TRBV2 with TRBJ2-7; TRBD2 agrees at 10 bases. Looked up from germline, CDR1 is SNHLY and CDR2 is FYNNEI. The CDR3 sequence is 13 residues long. V lost 7 bases and J lost 5; bases outside the gene matches: 5. In DNA, the CDR3 is TGTGCCAGCAACCTAGCGGGGGTAGACGAGCAGTACGTC. It yields the protein CASNLAGVDEQYV.

This clonotype was detected ten times or more. This rearrangement joins TRBV2 to TRBJ1-1, with 7 bases that match TRBD1. Germline CDR1 SNHLY, CDR2 FYNNEI. This CDR3 is built from 13 residues. V was pared by 8 bases and J by 5 bases, with 8 bases of the junction left unmatched. The CDR3 loop is CASSDRELTEAFF. The DNA of the CDR3 is TGTGCCAGCTCCGACAGGGAATTGACTGAAGCTTTCTTT.

This clonotype was detected only a few times. The V and J genes are TRBV3-1 and TRBJ1-5; a weak D match, TRBD1 (5 bases). The CDR3 extends over 16 amino acids. Trimming took 1 base from V and 6 from J, leaving 16 bases between them. Germline V gene lookup returns CDR1 LGHDT and CDR2 YNNKEL (reference sequence). Written as DNA, the CDR3 is TGTGCCAGCAGCCAAGGGGGTCAGGGCTTGGGTCAGCCCCAGCATTTT. Translation: CASSQGGQGLGQPQHF.

The rearrangement links TRBV3-1 to TRBJ2-3, with 7 nucleotides matching TRBD1. J lost 4 bases, V lost 6 bases, and 7 bases had no gene match. Per germline, CDR1 LGHDT and CDR2 YNNKEL (reference sequence). This CDR3 spans 14 amino acids. CDR3 in amino acids: CASRENRGADTQYF. DNA of the CDR3: TGTGCCAGCAGGGAAAACAGGGGAGCAGATACGCAGTATTTT.

The table lists this clonotype with a few counts. V and J are TRBV18 and TRBJ2-7; the match to TRBD1 covers 12 bases. The CDR3 consists of 14 residues. From germline, CDR1 is KGHSH and CDR2 LQKENI. Losses at the gene ends were 6 bases for V and 6 bases for J; bases not matched to a gene: 6. The CDR3: CASSAGTGGLEQYF. In DNA, the CDR3 is TGTGCCAGCTCCGCCGGGACAGGGGGCCTCGAGCAGTACTTC.